The 23 T cell receptor beta chains given below trace back to one sample, sequenced in a study of shared T cell receptors in the human thymus. Profiling relied on immunoSEQ multiplex PCR, and the TCRdb table lists in-frame clones only, not all of them. The sample gives hundreds of thousands of clones, around 87% of which show up once; 0.0094% is in the top ten. These data were likewise used in another study, on human thymus T cells.

Sequenced: thymocytes. The receptors derive from a boy in the first two years of life with a congenital heart defect.

This rearrangement joins TRBV29-1 to TRBJ1-1; possibly TRBD1 for D (6 bases). The ends were cut back, 4 bases at V and 0 bases at J, with 12 bases in the middle. This CDR3 has 14 amino acids. Looked up from germline, CDR1 is SQVTM and CDR2 is ANQGSEA. The CDR3 coding sequence is TGCAGCGTTGTCCCCCGGGACATGAACACTGAAGCTTTCTTT. Encoded protein: CSVVPRDMNTEAFF.

The V call is TRBV6-1, the J call TRBJ1-6; 10 bases agree with TRBD1. Germline values: CDR1 MNHNS, CDR2 SASEGT. V trimming: 4 bases; J trimming: 5 bases; junction bases outside the gene matches: 8. This CDR3 has 17 residues. DNA for the CDR3: TGTGCCAGCAGTGCCCGGGACAGGGGATTAAATAATTCACCCCTCCACTTT. Protein: CASSARDRGLNNSPLHF.

The chain couples TRBV29-1 to TRBJ2-1, with TRBD1 identical over 8 bases. V lost 6 bases to trimming and J lost 1 base; unmatched junction nucleotides: 8. CDR3 length: 15 residues. Germline V gene sequence: CDR1 SQVTM, CDR2 ANQGSEA. For the CDR3, the DNA is TGCAGCGTACCAGACAGGGGTCTTTCCTACAATGAGCAGTTCTTC. This encodes CSVPDRGLSYNEQFF.

The chain recombines TRBV28 with TRBJ1-3; TRBD1 is a possible D gene (5 bases). Trimming shortened V by 11 bases and J by 6 bases, and 11 bases separated the two germline ends. CDR3 length: 11 residues. The germline CDR1 and CDR2 sequences are MDHEN and SYDVKM. CDR3 region: CAAGLQNTIYF. CDR3 bases: TGTGCCGCGGGACTCCAAAACACCATATATTTT.

V and J are TRBV4-3 and TRBJ1-1; D is perhaps TRBD1 (5 bases). The V end was cut by 3 bases, the J end by 2 bases, with 10 bases between. The CDR3 is made up of 14 amino acids. Germline V gives CDR1 LGHNA, CDR2 YSLEER. The CDR3 loop is CASSQDTVNTEAFF. In DNA form, the CDR3 reads TGCGCCAGCAGCCAGGACACGGTTAACACTGAAGCTTTCTTT.

This chain connects TRBV15 to TRBJ1-5; weak D call: TRBD1 (5 bases). There are 17 residues in the CDR3. V was cut by 0 bases and J by 3 bases, with 15 bases left in between. From germline, CDR1 is LNHNV and CDR2 YYDKDF (reference sequence). As DNA, the CDR3 is TGTGCCACCAGCAGAGAGGGATCAGACAGACTCAATCAGCCCCAGCATTTT. Translating it yields CATSREGSDRLNQPQHF.

The chain has TRBV27 and TRBJ2-1, with 7 bases matching TRBD2. CDR1 and CDR2 (germline): MNHEY, SMNVEV (reference sequence). Trimming cost V 6 bases and J 2 bases; bases outside gene matches: 4. The CDR3 is 14 amino acids. The CDR3 loop reads CASSREGPYNEQFF. Here the CDR3 DNA reads TGTGCCAGCAGCAGGGAGGGCCCCTACAATGAGCAGTTCTTC.

The V and J genes are TRBV15 and TRBJ1-2; maybe TRBD1 (6 bases). V was clipped by 1 base and J by 8 bases, with 14 bases between them. Germline V gene lookup returns CDR1 LNHNV and CDR2 YYDKDF (reference sequence). The CDR3 length is 14 residues. The CDR3 loop is CATSRVATGVGYTF. Here the CDR3 DNA reads TGTGCCACCAGCAGAGTCGCGACAGGCGTAGGCTACACCTTC.

J is TRBJ1-3 and V is TRBV5-4, with D unresolved. Per germline, CDR1 SGHNT and CDR2 YYREEE (reference sequence). The CDR3 loop spans 17 amino acids. With 4 bases removed from V and 0 bases from J, the gap between germline ends came to 17 bases. The CDR3 sequence is CASSLDRGLDSGNTIYF. CDR3 DNA sequence: TGTGCCAGCAGCCTCGACCGCGGACTGGACTCTGGAAACACCATATATTTT.

The chain recombines TRBV5-1 with TRBJ1-1; D is uncertain. V was trimmed by 2 bases and J by 0 bases, leaving 8 bases between them. The germline V gene encodes CDR1 SGHRS and CDR2 YFSETQ. The CDR3 extends over 14 amino acids. The CDR3 bases are TGCGCCAGCAGCTTAAATCCCATGAACACTGAAGCTTTCTTT. Amino acid sequence: CASSLNPMNTEAFF.

The chain is built from TRBV14 and TRBJ2-4, with D uncertain. The V gene lost 3 bases and the J gene lost 7 bases, with 13 bases spanning the gap. Germline V lookup: CDR1 SGHDN, CDR2 FVKESK. This CDR3 has 14 residues. DNA of the CDR3: TGTGCCAGCAGCCATAGACATACTGGGAACATTCAGTACTTC. This encodes CASSHRHTGNIQYF.

The chain links TRBV7-9 to TRBJ2-5; D may be TRBD2 (6 bases). V lost 5 bases and J 5 bases, leaving 21 bases between the germline ends. There are 16 residues in the CDR3. Germline V gives CDR1 SEHNR, CDR2 FQNEAQ (reference sequence). The CDR3 DNA reads as TGTGCCAGCAGCAAACCTTGGAGGGGTCCTCTGGAGACCCAGTACTTC. Protein sequence: CASSKPWRGPLETQYF.

V and J are TRBV4-1 and TRBJ1-2, with 9 positions matching TRBD1. The CDR3 has 15 amino acids. The ends lost 0 bases at V and 7 bases at J; junction bases unmatched: 6. The V gene's germline CDR1 is MGHRA and CDR2 YSYEKL. The CDR3 region has the DNA TGCGCCAGCAGCCAAGAGCCGGGGACAGGGAGTGGCTACACCTTC. Translated: CASSQEPGTGSGYTF.

V and J are TRBV5-4 and TRBJ2-3, with TRBD1 identical over 9 bases. From germline, CDR1 is SGHNT and CDR2 YYREEE (reference sequence). This CDR3 contains 18 residues. Unmatched junction bases numbered 15, after V lost 3 bases and J lost 4 bases. DNA for the CDR3: TGTGCCAGCAGCTGGAATTACAGGGGGCTATTAAAGGCAGATACGCAGTATTTT. Residues: CASSWNYRGLLKADTQYF. Using reference TRBV5-4 and TRBJ2-3 for the parts outside the CDR3, the full variable domain is ETGVTQSPTHLIKTRGQQVTLRCSSQSGHNTVSWYQQALGQGPQFIFQYYREEENGRGNFPPRFSGLQFPNYSSELNVNALELDDSALYLCASSWNYRGLLKADTQYFGPGTRLTVL.

This clone was recorded only once. The chain uses TRBV27 and TRBJ2-3; TRBD2 matches 9 bases. The CDR3 sequence is 17 residues long. CDR1 MNHEY and CDR2 SMNVEV come from the germline V gene (reference sequence). V shed 0 bases and J 3 bases; nucleotides not matched to a gene: 7. The CDR3 DNA is TGTGCCAGCAGTTTATCGGTCGCGGGGGGGCGGACAGATACGCAGTATTTT. Translated, it gives CASSLSVAGGRTDTQYF.

CDR3 bases: TGCGCCAGCAGCGACGGAGAGAGACTCTACGAGCAGTACTTC. Protein sequence: CASSDGERLYEQYF. This chain links TRBV5-1 with TRBJ2-7; unclear D gene. The CDR3 spans 14 residues. Germline loops: CDR1 SGHRS, CDR2 YFSETQ. The V gene lost 4 bases and the J gene lost 3 bases, with 14 bases spanning the gap.

The V call is TRBV2, the J call TRBJ2-5; D gene unclear. CDR1 is SNHLY and CDR2 is FYNNEI in the germline V gene. This CDR3 is built from 12 residues. With 4 bases removed from V and 2 bases from J, the gap between germline ends came to 5 bases. The CDR3 DNA sequence: TGTGCCAGCAGTGCAGATCAAGAGACCCAGTACTTC. Translating it yields CASSADQETQYF. Together with reference TRBV2 and TRBJ2-5, the CDR3 gives the full variable domain: EPEVTQTPSHQVTQMGQEVILRCVPISNHLYFYWYRQILGQKVEFLVSFYNNEISEKSEIFDDQFSVERPDGSNFTLKIRSTKLEDSAMYFCASSADQETQYFGPGTRLLVL.

The chain combines TRBV29-1 with TRBJ2-5; TRBD1 is a possible D gene (6 bases). This CDR3 has 16 amino acids. The germline CDR1 and CDR2 sequences are SQVTM and ANQGSEA. Trimming removed 4 bases from V and 3 bases from J, with 21 bases in between. CDR3 sequence: CSVVASWGQPKETQYF. CDR3 coding DNA: TGCAGCGTTGTGGCATCGTGGGGACAACCGAAAGAGACCCAGTACTTC.

The chain joins TRBV19 to TRBJ2-7, with TRBD1 matching 10 bases. The CDR3 is 16 residues long. V gave up 4 bases and J gave up 5 bases; unmatched junction bases: 11. Germline loops: CDR1 LNHDA, CDR2 SQIVND (reference sequence). The CDR3 DNA sequence: TGTGCCAGTAGTAAATACCGGGACAGGGGCCGCCACGAGCAGTACTTC. Its translation: CASSKYRDRGRHEQYF.

The V and J genes are TRBV5-4 and TRBJ1-5, with D perhaps TRBD1 (5 bases). This CDR3 is 15 amino acids long. Germline values: CDR1 SGHNT, CDR2 YYREEE (reference sequence). With 2 bases removed from V and 6 bases from J, the gap between germline ends came to 15 bases. The CDR3 sequence: CASSFLQVGGQPQHF. In DNA form, the CDR3 reads TGTGCCAGCAGCTTTCTACAGGTCGGCGGTCAGCCCCAGCATTTT.

The chain recombines TRBV2 with TRBJ2-1, with TRBD2 as a possible D gene (6 bases). Trimming left V 0 bases short and J 15 bases short, with 6 bases between. The CDR3 has 10 residues. Germline V gene data show CDR1 as SNHLY and CDR2 as FYNNEI. DNA for the CDR3: TGTGCCAGCAGTGAAGCGCGGGGGTTCTTC. Its protein is CASSEARGFF.

The chain combines TRBV19 with TRBJ2-6; TRBD2 matches 7 bases. In germline, CDR1 is LNHDA, CDR2 SQIVND (reference sequence). V shed 5 bases and J 2 bases; nucleotides not matched to a gene: 9. The CDR3 is 17 amino acids. The CDR3 DNA follows: TGTGCCAGTAGTGTCCACGGGGGGAGGCCTGGGGCCAACGTCCTGACTTTC. Its translation is CASSVHGGRPGANVLTF.

The CDR3 is CSVDKGDRGYGYTF. Written as DNA, the CDR3 is TGCAGCGTTGACAAGGGTGACAGGGGCTATGGCTACACCTTC. The rearrangement uses TRBV29-1 and TRBJ1-2; 8 bases are shared with TRBD1. The CDR3 spans 14 residues. The junction had 7 bases not matched to a gene; V was cut back by 3 bases and J by 4 bases. Germline loops: CDR1 SQVTM, CDR2 ANQGSEA.